This T cell receptor (beta chain) was found in a study of vaccination and CD4 T cells after COVID-19. The germline CDR1 and CDR2 sequences are SNHLY and FYNNEI. V lost 6 bases and J lost 2, with 17 bases in between. This CDR3 comprises 15 residues. For this clonotype: No antigen is known for it.

Treatment denoted: 10-day PBMC culture with coronavirus spike peptide pools or control peptides (ViraFEST assay). CD4+ T cells that had been cultured provided DNA sequenced with the Oncomine TCR Beta short-read assay. TCRdb reanalysed the PCR reads using MiXCR and keeps one entry per CDR3 protein. The sample has 12,000 or so distinct CDR3 sequences, 44% seen once. The gene calls are TRBV2 and TRBJ2-7, with D possibly being TRBD1 (6 bases). The TCR comes from a human donor with COVID-19. The sequenced material came from cultured CD4+ T cells from blood. CDR3 DNA: TGTGCCAGCAGCGGTTGGACAGAGGGGGCCTACGAGCAGTACTTC. This gives the protein CASSGWTEGAYEQYF.